This T cell receptor beta chain was recorded in a study of Graves' ophthalmopathy and Graves' hyperthyroidism. CDR3 regions of TCR beta were amplified from RNA transcripts. RT-PCR with HTBI primers came first, then second-round multiplex PCR. Via MiXCR, TCRdb re-called the multiplex PCR reads, giving one row per CDR3 protein. The sample yields about 740,000 distinct CDR3 sequences, around 40% seen once. V was pared by 5 bases and J by 4 bases, with 4 bases of the junction left unmatched. This CDR3 contains 14 residues. Germline loops: CDR1 LNHDA, CDR2 SQIVND (reference sequence). The chain has TRBV19 and TRBJ1-2; 10 nucleotides match TRBD1. This clonotype originated in an adult man with Graves' ophthalmopathy. Sequenced sample: peripheral blood. CDR3: CASSRRDRGYGYTF. The CDR3 bases are TGTGCCAGTAGTCGCCGGGACAGGGGCTATGGCTACACCTTC.